Each of the 21 T cell receptor beta chains below was sequenced from the same sample in a study of cytomegalovirus exposure and HLA in healthy donors. The PCR was carried out with 60 Vbeta primers and 13 Jbeta primers. The protocol was immunoSEQ multiplex PCR, while the TCRdb copy is restricted to in-frame clones and leaves out a portion. The repertoire consists of around 140,000 clones, with over 75% occurring once and the leading ten covering around 2.5%. The sequenced sample consisted of PBMCs. The receptors derive from a male donor in good health and CMV-seronegative.

V gene TRBV18 combines with J gene TRBJ1-5, with no clear D. In germline, CDR1 is KGHSH, CDR2 LQKENI. The CDR3 is 12 amino acids. The germline V and J ends were trimmed by 6 bases and 6 bases, with 9 bases remaining between them. CDR3 loop: CASSQAGQPQHF. In DNA, the CDR3 is TGTGCCAGCTCCCAGGCTGGTCAGCCCCAGCATTTT.

This chain uses TRBV15 with TRBJ2-2; D possibly corresponds to TRBD2 (6 bases). V was pared by 3 bases and J by 2 bases, with 13 bases between. Per germline, CDR1 LNHNV and CDR2 YYDKDF (reference sequence). The CDR3 totals 16 residues. The CDR3 nucleotides are TGTGCCACCAGCAGGGGATGGGGGGACAACACCGGGGAGCTGTTTTTT. Translated, it gives CATSRGWGDNTGELFF.

The chain carries TRBV27 and TRBJ2-7, with D perhaps TRBD2 (6 bases). CDR3 length equals 13 residues. Germline V gene data show CDR1 as MNHEY and CDR2 as SMNVEV (reference sequence). Between the trimmed V and J ends, which lost 5 bases and 2 bases, there was a span of 10 bases. This chain's CDR3 is CASSIGLTYEQYF. CDR3 in DNA: TGTGCCAGCAGTATCGGACTAACCTACGAGCAGTACTTC.

The chain's CDR3 is CASSRETGSYEQYF. The CDR3 coding sequence is TGCGCCAGCAGCCGAGAGACTGGATCCTACGAGCAGTACTTC. The chain is built from TRBV4-3 and TRBJ2-7; D gene unclear. Trimming cost V 4 bases and J 1 base, with 11 bases left between them. Germline V gene data show CDR1 as LGHNA and CDR2 as YSLEER. The CDR3 runs 14 residues.

The chain couples TRBV4-1 to TRBJ2-7, with D perhaps TRBD2 (5 bases). CDR1 and CDR2 from the germline V gene are MGHRA and YSYEKL. This CDR3 has 14 amino acids. The V and J ends lost 1 base and 3 bases respectively, with 10 bases between them. The CDR3 is CASSQGGEGYEQYF. The CDR3 nucleotides read TGCGCCAGCAGCCAAGGGGGAGAGGGCTACGAGCAGTACTTC.

V is TRBV10-3 and J is TRBJ2-1; weak D call: TRBD1 (6 bases). Trimming stripped 11 bases from V and 0 bases from J, with 17 bases between. Germline V gene data show CDR1 as ENHRY and CDR2 as SYGVKD. The CDR3 covers 15 residues. Written as DNA, the CDR3 is TGTGCCGTCCAGCCTCAGGGGCCCTCCTACAATGAGCAGTTCTTC. It yields the protein CAVQPQGPSYNEQFF.

In this sample, this clone turned up a few times. The chain combines TRBV4-3 with TRBJ1-1; D ambiguous. CDR1 and CDR2 (germline): LGHNA, YSLEER. This CDR3 comprises 17 residues. Trimming removed 1 base at V and 0 bases at J, with 15 bases between. CDR3 region: CASSQGGVGPLNTEAFF. In DNA form, the CDR3 reads TGCGCCAGCAGCCAAGGGGGAGTCGGGCCGCTGAACACTGAAGCTTTCTTT.

The chain carries TRBV15 and TRBJ1-1, with 12 bases identical to TRBD1. Germline CDR1 is LNHNV and CDR2 is YYDKDF (reference sequence). Trimming removed 6 bases from V and 6 bases from J; junction bases left unmatched: 2. The CDR3 sequence is 13 residues long. CDR3 loop: CATRGTGGSEAFF. The CDR3 DNA sequence: TGTGCCACCAGAGGGACAGGGGGCTCTGAAGCTTTCTTT.

J is TRBJ2-2 and V is TRBV27; possible D gene TRBD2, 5 bases. The V end lost 3 bases, the J end lost 7 bases, and 12 bases lay between the germline ends. The CDR3 has 14 amino acids. Germline lookup yields CDR1 MNHEY and CDR2 SMNVEV (reference sequence). The CDR3, as DNA: TGTGCCAGCAGTTTGTTCCGGGGTAACGGGGAGCTGTTTTTT. It encodes CASSLFRGNGELFF.

This rearrangement joins TRBV6-6 to TRBJ2-1, with D maybe TRBD2 (5 bases). Germline CDR1 MNHNY, CDR2 SVGAGI (reference sequence). The CDR3 consists of 15 residues. Trimming pared 0 bases from V and 7 bases from J, leaving 13 bases between. As DNA, the CDR3 is TGTGCCAGCAGTTACTCGGGCTTACTAGGAAATGAGCAGTTCTTC. Residues: CASSYSGLLGNEQFF.

The chain combines TRBV7-9 with TRBJ1-1; 7 positions agree with TRBD1. The germline gives CDR1 SEHNR, CDR2 FQNEAQ (reference sequence). V lost 6 bases to trimming and J lost 7 bases; unmatched junction nucleotides: 14. The CDR3 spans 15 residues. CDR3 DNA: TGTGCCAGCAGAGCCCTATCAGGACAGGCCTTTGAAGCTTTCTTT. It translates to CASRALSGQAFEAFF.

This clone was detected only a few times. This chain uses TRBV7-9 with TRBJ2-5; 15 bases are a match to TRBD2. Germline V gives CDR1 SEHNR, CDR2 FQNEAQ (reference sequence). This CDR3 is built from 18 residues. After removal of 10 bases from V and 4 bases from J, the junction contained 16 bases not matched to a gene. The CDR3 coding sequence is TGTGCCACCTCAGGCAAAGGACTAGCGGGAGGGCCTTTAGAGACCCAGTACTTC. Protein product: CATSGKGLAGGPLETQYF.

V gene TRBV7-9 combines with J gene TRBJ2-7; weak D call: TRBD2 (6 bases). This CDR3 is built from 17 residues. The germline V gene encodes CDR1 SEHNR and CDR2 FQNEAQ (reference sequence). Trimming removed 5 bases from V and 5 bases from J, with 25 bases in between. The DNA of the CDR3 is TGTGCCAGCAGCCTCCTTAGGAGTGGGACTCCCCTCGACGAGCAGTACTTC. This sequence encodes CASSLLRSGTPLDEQYF.

This sequence joins TRBV9 and TRBJ2-2, with a weak D call TRBD1 (6 bases). This CDR3 contains 15 residues. V was cut by 6 bases and J by 0 bases, with 12 bases left in between. Germline CDR1 SGDLS, CDR2 YYNGEE. CDR3 nucleotides: TGTGCCAGCACCACAGACAGGCCGAACACCGGGGAGCTGTTTTTT. This translates into CASTTDRPNTGELFF.

Details on this clone: This specimen includes other DNA sequences encoding the same CDR3. The chain joins TRBV5-1 to TRBJ2-2, with TRBD2 matching over 11 bases. Trimming removed 4 bases from V and 0 bases from J; junction bases left unmatched: 2. CDR3 size: 16 residues. Germline V gene lookup returns CDR1 SGHRS and CDR2 YFSETQ. In DNA, the CDR3 is TGCGCCAGCAGCCTGGGACTAGCGGCGAACACCGGGGAGCTGTTTTTT. It encodes CASSLGLAANTGELFF. Supplemented by reference TRBV5-1 and TRBJ2-2, the full variable domain reads KAGVTQTPRYLIKTRGQQVTLSCSPISGHRSVSWYQQTPGQGLQFLFEYFSETQRNKGNFPGRFSGRQFSNSRSEMNVSTLELGDSALYLCASSLGLAANTGELFFGEGSRLTVL.

The chain has TRBV15 and TRBJ2-7; 7 nucleotides align to TRBD1. The CDR3 covers 12 residues. Unmatched junction bases numbered 1, after V lost 5 bases and J lost 3 bases. CDR1 is LNHNV, CDR2 YYDKDF, per germline (reference sequence). This CDR3 reads CATSGDSYEQYF. The CDR3 DNA follows: TGTGCCACCAGCGGGGACAGCTACGAGCAGTACTTC.

The chain is built from TRBV5-1 and TRBJ2-7, with TRBD2 matching over 8 bases. Germline values: CDR1 SGHRS, CDR2 YFSETQ. The CDR3 totals 14 residues. V lost 4 bases, J lost 6 bases, and 9 bases stayed unmatched. CDR3 sequence reads: CASSLEIGGAEQYF. Written as DNA, the CDR3 is TGCGCCAGCAGCCTCGAAATCGGGGGGGCCGAGCAGTACTTC.

This clone was seen only once. The CDR3 is CASSQFPDGPGGEQFF. DNA of the CDR3: TGCGCCAGCAGCCAATTTCCCGACGGACCAGGGGGGGAGCAGTTCTTC. The chain employs TRBV4-1 and TRBJ2-1, with D maybe TRBD1 (7 bases). CDR3 length: 16 residues. In germline, CDR1 is MGHRA, CDR2 YSYEKL. V was cut by 2 bases and J by 10 bases, with 21 bases left in between.

The chain has TRBV2 and TRBJ2-7; D perhaps matches TRBD2 (5 bases). From germline, CDR1 is SNHLY and CDR2 FYNNEI. V was clipped by 10 bases and J by 4 bases, with 23 bases between them. The CDR3 covers 15 residues. CDR3 in DNA: TGTGCCATCAAGATGGGAGACGGCAGTCGATACGAGCAGTACTTC. This translates into CAIKMGDGSRYEQYF.

CDR3 sequence (DNA): TGTGCCAGCAGCTTAGACAGGGTACGTCTCTTCAAGCAGTACTTC. It encodes CASSLDRVRLFKQYF. The V call is TRBV11-1, the J call TRBJ2-7, with D perhaps matching TRBD1 (6 bases). Trimming pared 1 base from V and 8 bases from J, leaving 18 bases between. Germline V CDR1 and CDR2: SGHAT, FQDESV (reference sequence). The CDR3 runs to 15 residues.

V and J are TRBV11-2 and TRBJ2-2; 7 positions agree with TRBD1. Germline lookup yields CDR1 SGHAT and CDR2 FQNNGV. Germline trimming cut 1 base from V and 5 bases from J; bases unmatched to any gene: 13. This CDR3 is 18 amino acids long. In DNA, the CDR3 is TGTGCCAGCAGCTTAGCTTGGGGGCAGGGGGAAAAGACCGGGGAGCTGTTTTTT. Protein sequence: CASSLAWGQGEKTGELFF.